The source of this TCR beta chain is a study of cytomegalovirus exposure and HLA in healthy donors. The PCR used 60 Vbeta and 13 Jbeta primers. Measured with immunoSEQ multiplex PCR; TCRdb has only the in-frame clones, and not every one. Of roughly 200,000 clones listed, 75% to 85% are singletons. Study results and caveats: The presence/absence work took it that sequencing depth was about the same across donors. At a 0.05 false discovery rate, a later analysis found 18,000 or so TCR beta sequences to be associated with HLA alleles. Earlier findings revealed that most TCR beta V segments proved productive either about 87% or about 30% of the time. The authors later found HLA-associated TCR beta chains more clonally expanded than equally common others.

On this clone itself: The antigen is not known.

The origin of this receptor is a woman in her sixties or seventies in good health and CMV-seropositive. The sample consisted of PBMCs.

CDR3 sequence reads: CASSLGTGHSNQPQHF. The CDR3 bases are TGTGCCAGCAGCTTAGGGACAGGGCATAGCAATCAGCCCCAGCATTTT. The chain is built from TRBV7-2 and TRBJ1-5; 8 nucleotides agree with TRBD1. The CDR3 spans 16 residues. J was trimmed by 0 bases and V by 1 base; bases with no gene match: 2. Germline CDR1 and CDR2: SGHTA and FQGNSA.